These T cell receptor beta chains were read from a single sample in a study of cytomegalovirus exposure and HLA in healthy donors. Assay: immunoSEQ multiplex PCR; the TCRdb copy retains only in-frame clones and omits some. The repertoire holds about 170,000 clones, about 90% seen once, with roughly 5.7% in the top ten. Sequenced material: PBMCs. These receptors all stem from a woman aged 25 to 39 in good health and CMV-seronegative. The CDR3 runs from the conserved cysteine through the conserved F or W. The order of the fields is CDR3 protein, CDR3 DNA, J gene, D gene, clone size, V gene. D genes are given only for firm matches. A row's size may be missing; if present it is once, few, many or a size class.

CASSPLTRGSYEQYF | TGTGCCAGCAGCCCTCTAACCAGAGGCTCCTACGAGCAGTACTTC | TRBJ2-7 | - | - | TRBV11-1
CASSGVFGGSDTQYF | TGTGCCAGCAGTGGAGTTTTCGGGGGGTCAGATACGCAGTATTTT | TRBJ2-3 | TRBD2 | - | TRBV2
CASRDYEQYF | TGTGCCAGCAGAGACTACGAGCAGTACTTC | TRBJ2-7 | - | - | TRBV6-1
CASSADSATNEKLFF | TGTGCCAGCAGTGCGGACAGTGCAACTAATGAAAAACTGTTTTTT | TRBJ1-4 | - | - | TRBV2
CASSVQGGTNYGYTF | TGTGCCAGCAGTGTACAGGGAGGGACTAACTATGGCTACACCTTC | TRBJ1-2 | - | - | TRBV6-1
CASSNTRAPEAFF | TGTGCCAGCAGTAATACCAGGGCCCCGGAAGCTTTCTTT | TRBJ1-1 | - | - | TRBV27
CASSQDAGLQPQHF | TGCGCCAGCAGCCAAGATGCCGGGTTGCAGCCCCAGCATTTT | TRBJ1-5 | - | - | TRBV4-3
CASSQGTSTGELFF | TGTGCCAGCAGTCAGGGTACGAGCACCGGGGAGCTGTTTTTT | TRBJ2-2 | - | - | TRBV25-1
CASSPGLAGTGELFF | TGTGCCAGCAGTCCAGGACTAGCGGGCACCGGGGAGCTGTTTTTT | TRBJ2-2 | TRBD2 | - | TRBV28
CAWRASLAGGPYNEQFF | TGTGCCTGGAGAGCATCGCTAGCGGGAGGCCCTTACAATGAGCAGTTCTTC | TRBJ2-1 | TRBD2 | - | TRBV30
CASSQVGSDEQYF | TGCGCCAGCAGCCAAGTAGGATCAGACGAGCAGTACTTC | TRBJ2-7 | - | - | TRBV4-3
CASSRSSGRAETQYF | TGTGCCAGCAGTAGGTCTAGCGGGCGGGCAGAGACCCAGTACTTC | TRBJ2-5 | TRBD2 | - | TRBV2
CASSTAPQGNEQYF | TGTGCCAGTAGTACAGCACCCCAGGGAAACGAGCAGTACTTC | TRBJ2-7 | - | - | TRBV19
CASSEENRGRRTEAFF | TGTGCCAGCAGTGAAGAGAACAGGGGCCGCCGGACTGAAGCTTTCTTT | TRBJ1-1 | TRBD1 | - | TRBV6-1
CATSSWTGEADTQYF | TGTGCCACCAGCTCATGGACAGGGGAGGCAGATACGCAGTATTTT | TRBJ2-3 | TRBD1 | - | TRBV15
CASSARDTEVSPLHF | TGTGCCAGCAGCGCTCGGGACACAGAAGTTTCACCCCTCCACTTT | TRBJ1-6 | - | - | TRBV7-6
CASSGGAANTGELFF | TGTGCCAGCAGTGGTGGGGCGGCCAACACCGGGGAGCTGTTTTTT | TRBJ2-2 | - | - | TRBV25-1
CASSQDPAGSTDTQYF | TGCGCCAGCAGCCAAGACCCAGCCGGCAGCACAGATACGCAGTATTTT | TRBJ2-3 | - | - | TRBV4-3
CASSTAGQGTYEQYF | TGTGCCAGCAGTACCGCGGGACAAGGGACCTACGAGCAGTACTTC | TRBJ2-7 | - | - | TRBV27
CASSLDRGDGYTF | TGTGCCAGCAGCTTGGACAGGGGGGACGGCTACACCTTC | TRBJ1-2 | TRBD1 | once | TRBV7-6
CASQDRAYEQYF | TGTGCCAGCCAGGACAGAGCCTACGAGCAGTACTTC | TRBJ2-7 | - | - | TRBV2
CASSLGQMNTEAFF | TGTGCCAGCAGCTTAGGACAGATGAACACTGAAGCTTTCTTT | TRBJ1-1 | - | once | TRBV7-2
CASSLTGNQPQHF | TGCGCCAGCAGCTTGACAGGGAATCAGCCCCAGCATTTT | TRBJ1-5 | - | few | TRBV5-1
CASRSRYDLYNEQFF | TGTGCCAGCAGAAGCAGGTACGACCTCTACAATGAGCAGTTCTTC | TRBJ2-1 | - | - | TRBV27
CASSLEGSVTGELFF | TGTGCCAGCAGTTTAGAAGGGTCGGTAACCGGGGAGCTGTTTTTT | TRBJ2-2 | - | - | TRBV28
CASTYRMTDGYTF | TGTGCCAGCACTTACCGGATGACGGACGGCTACACCTTC | TRBJ1-2 | - | - | TRBV6-5
CASSLGTSGTDTQYF | TGTGCCAGCAGCTTGGGGACTAGCGGCACAGATACGCAGTATTTT | TRBJ2-3 | TRBD2 | - | TRBV7-9
CASTRDSMYTQYF | TGCGCCAGCACACGGGACAGCATGTATACGCAGTATTTT | TRBJ2-3 | TRBD1 | - | TRBV5-1
CASSPGDRAYTF | TGTGCCAGCAGCCCCGGGGACCGGGCGTACACCTTC | TRBJ1-2 | - | - | TRBV27
CASSPRQGSPYEQYF | TGTGCCAGCAGTCCCCGACAGGGGAGCCCCTACGAGCAGTACTTC | TRBJ2-7 | TRBD1 | - | TRBV6-1
CASSINPGQSSYEQYF | TGTGCCAGCAGCATAAACCCGGGACAGAGTTCCTACGAGCAGTACTTC | TRBJ2-7 | - | - | TRBV21-1
CAISPQGNTEAFF | TGTGCCATCAGTCCACAGGGAAACACTGAAGCTTTCTTT | TRBJ1-1 | - | once | TRBV10-3
CASKLDTRLVAGYTF | TGCGCCAGCAAATTGGACACCAGATTGGTAGCGGGCTACACCTTC | TRBJ1-2 | - | - | TRBV5-1
CASSGPRPTEAFF | TGTGCCAGCAGCGGACCCCGCCCGACCGAAGCTTTCTTT | TRBJ1-1 | - | few | TRBV5-4
CSYWTGYEQYF | TGTTCCTATTGGACGGGCTACGAGCAGTACTTC | TRBJ2-7 | - | few | TRBV5-4
CASSLAGSNEQFF | TGTGCCAGCAGCTTGGCCGGGTCCAATGAGCAGTTCTTC | TRBJ2-1 | - | - | TRBV5-6
CASTLPGSGDQPQHF | TGTGCCAGTACCCTCCCAGGGAGCGGAGATCAGCCCCAGCATTTT | TRBJ1-5 | - | few | TRBV19
CASSIDVPQPQHF | TGTGCCAGTAGTATAGACGTGCCTCAGCCCCAGCATTTT | TRBJ1-5 | - | - | TRBV19
CASSLIRDTSYEQYF | TGTGCCAGCAGTTTAATCAGGGACACCTCCTACGAGCAGTACTTC | TRBJ2-7 | - | - | TRBV27
CASSPSVGTQETQYF | TGTGCCAGCAGTCCCTCTGTTGGGACACAAGAGACCCAGTACTTC | TRBJ2-5 | - | - | TRBV25-1
CATSPPLADSYEQYF | TGTGCCACCAGCCCCCCCCTGGCGGACTCCTACGAGCAGTACTTC | TRBJ2-7 | - | - | TRBV15
CASSQELASTDTQYF | TGCGCCAGCAGCCAAGAGTTAGCTAGCACAGATACGCAGTATTTT | TRBJ2-3 | - | - | TRBV4-3
CASLSGGNQPQHF | TGTGCCAGCCTGTCGGGGGGGAATCAGCCCCAGCATTTT | TRBJ1-5 | - | - | TRBV7-3
CSVDEAGGNTIYF | TGCAGCGTTGATGAGGCGGGTGGAAACACCATATATTTT | TRBJ1-3 | - | - | TRBV29-1
CASSLSGGRNQPQHF | TGTGCCAGCAGTTTATCAGGAGGAAGAAATCAGCCCCAGCATTTT | TRBJ1-5 | - | - | TRBV28
CASSFMDSKYNEQFF | TGTGCCAGCAGCTTTATGGACAGTAAATACAATGAGCAGTTCTTC | TRBJ2-1 | - | once | TRBV7-9
CASSLVAASSYNEQFF | TGTGCCAGCAGCTTAGTAGCGGCGAGCTCCTACAATGAGCAGTTCTTC | TRBJ2-1 | - | - | TRBV7-2
CASSVRSGEAFF | TGTGCCAGCAGCGTCAGGTCGGGTGAAGCTTTCTTT | TRBJ1-1 | - | - | TRBV9
CASSLGVATNEKLFF | TGTGCTAGCAGCCTAGGGGTGGCAACTAATGAAAAACTGTTTTTT | TRBJ1-4 | - | - | TRBV7-7
CASSRGTVQETQYF | TGTGCCAGCAGTCGAGGGACAGTCCAAGAGACCCAGTACTTC | TRBJ2-5 | TRBD1 | - | TRBV28